This T cell receptor beta chain is drawn from a study of early T cells in non-severe SARS-CoV-2 infection. About the research overall: RNA in bulk from unsorted whole blood was sequenced, and chains were unpaired. Study-level results: Private and CD4 specificities were missed by VDJdb matching, skewed to anti-spike CD8.

Germline assignment: CDR1 SGHAT and CDR2 FQNNGV. The CDR3 has 17 residues. V trimming: 7 bases; J trimming: 6 bases; junction bases outside the gene matches: 20. This clonotype was detected many times. The target antigen is unknown. TCRdb re-called the 5' RACE reads through MiXCR, storing one row per CDR3 protein. The repertoire holds about 70,000 distinct CDR3 sequences, under 15% seen once, with roughly 1.3% in the top ten. The sequence was obtained from an adult who was a healthcare worker with PCR-confirmed SARS-CoV-2 infection or an uninfected control (not recorded which). Sample: whole blood. The V gene is TRBV11-2, the J gene TRBJ2-7, with TRBD2 identical over 8 bases. CDR3 in amino acids: CASTDRRSGSTWGEQYF. Written as DNA, the CDR3 is TGTGCCAGCACCGACAGGCGGAGCGGGAGTACTTGGGGCGAGCAGTACTTC.